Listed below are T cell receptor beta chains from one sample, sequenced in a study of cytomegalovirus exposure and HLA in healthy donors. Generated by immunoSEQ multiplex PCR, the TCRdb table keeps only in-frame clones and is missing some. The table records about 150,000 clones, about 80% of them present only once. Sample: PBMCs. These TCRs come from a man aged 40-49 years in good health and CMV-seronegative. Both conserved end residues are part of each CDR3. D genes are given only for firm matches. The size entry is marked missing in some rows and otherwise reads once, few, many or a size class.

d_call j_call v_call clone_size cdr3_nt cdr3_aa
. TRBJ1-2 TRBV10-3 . TGTGCCATCAGTGCGGCCAGGGTTGGCTACACCTTC CAISAARVGYTF
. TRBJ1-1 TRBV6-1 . TGTGCCAGCAGTGAAATGGGGCAGTTGAACACTGAAGCTTTCTTT CASSEMGQLNTEAFF
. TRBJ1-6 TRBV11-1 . TGTGCCAGCAGAGGCGGGAGCTCCTATAATTCACCCCTCCACTTT CASRGGSSYNSPLHF
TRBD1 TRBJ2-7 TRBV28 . TGTGCCAGCAGTGTCGGACAGGGGGCCTACGAGCAGTACTTC CASSVGQGAYEQYF
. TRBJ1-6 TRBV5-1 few TGCGCCAGCAGCTTGGTAGCTACCGGGTCCTATAATTCACCCCTCCACTTT CASSLVATGSYNSPLHF
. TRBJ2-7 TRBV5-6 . TGTGCCAGCAGCCCGGTGGGCAGCTACGAGCAGTACTTC CASSPVGSYEQYF
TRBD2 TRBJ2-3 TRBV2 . TGTGCCAGCAGTTCCTTCAGGCTAGCGGACCGCACAGATACGCAGTATTTT CASSSFRLADRTDTQYF
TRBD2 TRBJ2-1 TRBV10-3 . TGTGCCATCAGCCTGGGACTAGCGGGACCAGAAGAGCAGTTCTTC CAISLGLAGPEEQFF
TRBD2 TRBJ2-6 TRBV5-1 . TGCGCCAGCAGCTTGGGTAGCGGGGGGCCTGGGGCCAACGGCCTGACTTTC CASSLGSGGPGANGLTF
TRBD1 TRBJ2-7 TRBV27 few TGTGCCAGCAATCGGAATTCCCGACAGGGAGCTTACGAGCAGTACTTC CASNRNSRQGAYEQYF
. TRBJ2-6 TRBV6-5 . TGTGCCAGCAGTTACGTCGGCTCTGGGGCCAACGTCCTGACTTTC CASSYVGSGANVLTF
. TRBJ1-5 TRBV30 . TGTGCCTGGAGTATCAACTATCACTGGGCTAAGCAGGGGCATCAGCCCCAGCATTTT CAWSINYHWAKQGHQPQHF
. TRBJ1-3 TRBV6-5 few TGTGCCAGTTCAACATGGGGGGCTGGAAACACCATATATTTT CASSTWGAGNTIYF
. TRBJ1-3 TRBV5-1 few TGCGCCAGCAGCTTGGCAGGGTTCTCTGGAAACACCATATATTTT CASSLAGFSGNTIYF
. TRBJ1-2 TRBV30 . TGTGCCTGGATCCAAGTGGGGGGGGGTGGCTACACCTTC CAWIQVGGGGYTF
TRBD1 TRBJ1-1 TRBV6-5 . TGTGCCAGCAGCCGGACAGGGCGAAGGGACACTGAAGCTTTCTTT CASSRTGRRDTEAFF
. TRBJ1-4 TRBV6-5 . TGTGCCAGCAGTTACTCCCTCCTCGGGGAACTGTTTTTT CASSYSLLGELFF
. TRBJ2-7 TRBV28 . TGTGCCAGCAGTTCCCTAGCGATAACTTACTCCTACGAGCAGTACTTC CASSSLAITYSYEQYF
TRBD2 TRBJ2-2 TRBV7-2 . TGTGCCAGCAGCGCCGGACTAGCGGGATACACCGGGGAGCTGTTTTTT CASSAGLAGYTGELFF
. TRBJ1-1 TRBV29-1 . TGCAGCGTCTTAAACAGGGTCAACACTGAAGCTTTCTTT CSVLNRVNTEAFF